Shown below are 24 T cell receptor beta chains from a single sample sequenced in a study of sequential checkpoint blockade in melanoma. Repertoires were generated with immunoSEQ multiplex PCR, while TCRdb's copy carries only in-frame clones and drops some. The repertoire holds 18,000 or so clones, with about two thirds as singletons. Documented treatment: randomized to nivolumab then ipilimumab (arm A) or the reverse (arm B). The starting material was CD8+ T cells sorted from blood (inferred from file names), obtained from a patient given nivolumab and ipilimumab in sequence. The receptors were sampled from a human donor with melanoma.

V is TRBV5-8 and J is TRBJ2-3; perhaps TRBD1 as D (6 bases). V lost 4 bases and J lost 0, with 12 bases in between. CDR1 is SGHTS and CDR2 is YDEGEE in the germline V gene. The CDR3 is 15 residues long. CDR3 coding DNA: TGTGCCAGCAGCACCGGGACAACTAGCACAGATACGCAGTATTTT. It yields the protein CASSTGTTSTDTQYF.

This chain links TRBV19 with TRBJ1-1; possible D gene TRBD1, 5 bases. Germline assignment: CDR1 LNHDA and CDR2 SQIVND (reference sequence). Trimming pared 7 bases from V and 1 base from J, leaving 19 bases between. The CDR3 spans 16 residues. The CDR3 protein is CASTYRPTQGNTEAFF. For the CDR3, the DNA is TGTGCCAGTACCTACCGTCCGACTCAGGGGAACACTGAAGCTTTCTTT.

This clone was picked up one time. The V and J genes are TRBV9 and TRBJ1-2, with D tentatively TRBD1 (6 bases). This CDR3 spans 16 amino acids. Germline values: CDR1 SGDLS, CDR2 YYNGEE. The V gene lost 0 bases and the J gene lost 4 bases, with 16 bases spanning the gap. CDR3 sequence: CASSVDAGAGLYGYTF. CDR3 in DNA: TGTGCCAGCAGCGTAGATGCAGGGGCCGGTCTCTATGGCTACACCTTC. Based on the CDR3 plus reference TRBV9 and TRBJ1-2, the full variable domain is DSGVTQTPKHLITATGQRVTLRCSPRSGDLSVYWYQQSLDQGLQFLIQYYNGEERAKGNILERFSAQQFPDLHSELNLSSLELGDSALYFCASSVDAGAGLYGYTFGSGTRLTVV.

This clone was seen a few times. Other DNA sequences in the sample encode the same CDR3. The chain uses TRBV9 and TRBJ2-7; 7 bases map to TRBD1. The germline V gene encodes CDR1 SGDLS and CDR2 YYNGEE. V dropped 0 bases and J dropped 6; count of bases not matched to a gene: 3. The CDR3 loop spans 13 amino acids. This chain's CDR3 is CASSVGQGSEQYF. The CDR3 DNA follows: TGTGCCAGCAGCGTAGGACAGGGCTCCGAGCAGTACTTC.

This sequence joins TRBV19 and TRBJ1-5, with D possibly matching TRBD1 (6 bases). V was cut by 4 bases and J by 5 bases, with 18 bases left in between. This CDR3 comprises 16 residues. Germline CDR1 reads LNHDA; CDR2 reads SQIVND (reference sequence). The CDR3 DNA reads TGTGCCAGTAGTAATAGCGGGGACAAGATGGATCAGCCCCAGCATTTT. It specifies CASSNSGDKMDQPQHF.

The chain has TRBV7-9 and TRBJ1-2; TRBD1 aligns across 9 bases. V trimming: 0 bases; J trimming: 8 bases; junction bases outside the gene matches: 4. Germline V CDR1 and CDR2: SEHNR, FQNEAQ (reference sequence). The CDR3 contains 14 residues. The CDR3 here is CASSLAGQGEGYTF. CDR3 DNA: TGTGCCAGCAGCTTAGCGGGACAGGGTGAGGGCTACACCTTC.

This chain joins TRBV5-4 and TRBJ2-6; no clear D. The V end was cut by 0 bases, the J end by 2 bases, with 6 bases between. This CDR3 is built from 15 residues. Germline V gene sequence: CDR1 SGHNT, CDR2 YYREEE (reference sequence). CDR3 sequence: CASSLGAAGANVLTF. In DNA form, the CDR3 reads TGTGCCAGCAGCTTGGGGGCAGCTGGGGCCAACGTCCTGACTTTC.

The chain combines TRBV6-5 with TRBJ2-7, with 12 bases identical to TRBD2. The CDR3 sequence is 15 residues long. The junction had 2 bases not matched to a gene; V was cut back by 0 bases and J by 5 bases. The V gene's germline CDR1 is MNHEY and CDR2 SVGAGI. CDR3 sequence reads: CASSYSTSGGNEQYF. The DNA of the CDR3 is TGTGCCAGCAGTTACTCGACTAGCGGGGGCAACGAGCAGTACTTC.

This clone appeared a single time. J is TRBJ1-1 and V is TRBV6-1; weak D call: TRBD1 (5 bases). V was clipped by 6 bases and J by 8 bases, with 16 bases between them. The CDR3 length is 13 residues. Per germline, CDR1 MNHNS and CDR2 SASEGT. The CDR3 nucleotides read TGTGCCAGCAGCGGACAAACCTTCGAGGAAGCTTTCTTT. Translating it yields CASSGQTFEEAFF.

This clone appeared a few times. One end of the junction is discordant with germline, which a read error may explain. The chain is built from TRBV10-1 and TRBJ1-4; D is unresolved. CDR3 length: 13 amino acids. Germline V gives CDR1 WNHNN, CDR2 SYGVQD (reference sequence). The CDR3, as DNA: TGCGCCAGCGGTGATAGTAGCTCAGAAAAACTGTTTTTT. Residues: CASGDSSSEKLFF.

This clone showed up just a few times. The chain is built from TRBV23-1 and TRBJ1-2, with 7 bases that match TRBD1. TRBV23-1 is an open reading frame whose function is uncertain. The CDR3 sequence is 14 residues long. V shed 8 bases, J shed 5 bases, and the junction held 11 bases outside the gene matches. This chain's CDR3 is CASCTGVHSYGYTF. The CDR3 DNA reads TGCGCCAGCTGCACAGGGGTCCACTCTTATGGCTACACCTTC.

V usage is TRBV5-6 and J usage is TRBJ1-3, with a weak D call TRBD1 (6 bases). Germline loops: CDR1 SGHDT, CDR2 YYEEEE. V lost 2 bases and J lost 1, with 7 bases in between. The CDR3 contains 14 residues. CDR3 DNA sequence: TGTGCCAGCAGCTTACAGGGTTCTGGAAACACCATATATTTT. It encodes CASSLQGSGNTIYF. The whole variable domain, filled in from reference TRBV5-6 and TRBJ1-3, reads DAGVTQSPTHLIKTRGQQVTLRCSPKSGHDTVSWYQQALGQGPQFIFQYYEEEERQRGNFPDRFSGHQFPNYSSELNVNALLLGDSALYLCASSLQGSGNTIYFGEGSWLTVV.

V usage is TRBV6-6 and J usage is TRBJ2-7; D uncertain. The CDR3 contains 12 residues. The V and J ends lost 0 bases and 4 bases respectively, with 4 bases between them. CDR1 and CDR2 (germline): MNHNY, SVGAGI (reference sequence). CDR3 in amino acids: CASSYSLYEQYF. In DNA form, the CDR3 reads TGTGCCAGCAGTTACTCCCTATACGAGCAGTACTTC.

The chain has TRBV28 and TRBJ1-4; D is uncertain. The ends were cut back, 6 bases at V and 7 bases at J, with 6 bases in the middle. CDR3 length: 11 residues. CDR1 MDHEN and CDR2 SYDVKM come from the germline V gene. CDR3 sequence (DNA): TGTGCCAGCAGCTTCGGTGAAAAACTGTTTTTT. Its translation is CASSFGEKLFF.

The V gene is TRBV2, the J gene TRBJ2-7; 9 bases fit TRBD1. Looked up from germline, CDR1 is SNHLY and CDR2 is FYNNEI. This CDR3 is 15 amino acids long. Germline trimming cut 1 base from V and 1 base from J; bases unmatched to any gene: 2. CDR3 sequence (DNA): TGTGCCAGCAGTGAAGACGGGACAGGGTCCTACGAGCAGTACTTC. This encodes CASSEDGTGSYEQYF.

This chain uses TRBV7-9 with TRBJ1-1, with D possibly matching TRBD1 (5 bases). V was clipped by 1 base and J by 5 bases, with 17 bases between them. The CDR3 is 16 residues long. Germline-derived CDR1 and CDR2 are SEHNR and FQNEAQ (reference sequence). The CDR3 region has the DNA TGTGCCAGCAGCTTAGGCGGGTCAGGGCGGGAAACTGAAGCTTTCTTT. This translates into CASSLGGSGRETEAFF.

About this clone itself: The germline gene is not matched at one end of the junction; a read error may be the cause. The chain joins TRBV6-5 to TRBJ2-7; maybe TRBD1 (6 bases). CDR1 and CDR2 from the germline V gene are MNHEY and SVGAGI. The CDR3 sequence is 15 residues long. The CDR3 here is CAISDLDSNSYEQYF. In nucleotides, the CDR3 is TGTGCCATCAGTGACTTGGACAGCAACTCCTACGAGCAGTACTTC.

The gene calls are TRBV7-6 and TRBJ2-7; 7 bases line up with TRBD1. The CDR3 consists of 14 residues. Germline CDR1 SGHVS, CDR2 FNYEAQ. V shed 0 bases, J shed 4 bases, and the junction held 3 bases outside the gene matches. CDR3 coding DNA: TGTGCCAGCAGCTTAGCGGAGACAGGGTACGAGCAGTACTTC. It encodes CASSLAETGYEQYF. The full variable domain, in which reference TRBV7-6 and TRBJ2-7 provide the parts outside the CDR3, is GAGVSQSPRYKVTKRGQDVALRCDPISGHVSLYWYRQALGQGPEFLTYFNYEAQQDKSGLPNDRFSAERPEGSISTLTIQRTEQRDSAMYRCASSLAETGYEQYFGPGTRLTVT.

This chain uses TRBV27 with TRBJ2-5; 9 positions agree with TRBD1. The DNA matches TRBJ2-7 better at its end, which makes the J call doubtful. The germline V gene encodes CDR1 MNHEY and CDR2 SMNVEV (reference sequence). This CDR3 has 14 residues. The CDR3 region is CASGNRQGAYEQYF. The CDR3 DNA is TGTGCCAGCGGAAACCGACAGGGGGCCTACGAGCAGTACTTC.

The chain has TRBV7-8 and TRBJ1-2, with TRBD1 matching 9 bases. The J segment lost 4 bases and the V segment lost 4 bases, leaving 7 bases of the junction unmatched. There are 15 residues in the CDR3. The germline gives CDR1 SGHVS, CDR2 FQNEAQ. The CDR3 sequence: CASSSVTGGVYGYTF. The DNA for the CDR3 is TGTGCCAGCAGCTCAGTTACAGGGGGCGTCTATGGCTACACCTTC.

CDR3 sequence (DNA): TGTGCCAGCTCATCCGGACTGAAATTTGAAAAACTGTTTTTT. Amino acid sequence: CASSSGLKFEKLFF. V gene TRBV18 combines with J gene TRBJ1-4, with D hard to call. The CDR3 totals 14 residues. Germline V CDR1 and CDR2: KGHSH, LQKENI. The V and J ends lost 5 bases and 7 bases respectively, with 14 bases between them.

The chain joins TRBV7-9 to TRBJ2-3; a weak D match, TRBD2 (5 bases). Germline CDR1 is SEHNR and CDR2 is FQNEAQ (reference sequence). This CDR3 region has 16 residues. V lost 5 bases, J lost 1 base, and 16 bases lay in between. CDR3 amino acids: CASSTYRDLGTDTQYF. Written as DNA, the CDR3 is TGTGCCAGCAGCACATACCGGGATTTGGGCACAGATACGCAGTATTTT.

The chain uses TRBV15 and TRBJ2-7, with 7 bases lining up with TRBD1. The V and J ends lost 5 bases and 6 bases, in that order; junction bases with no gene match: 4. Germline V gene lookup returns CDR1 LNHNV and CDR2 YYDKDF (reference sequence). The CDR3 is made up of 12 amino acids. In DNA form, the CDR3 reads TGTGCCACCAGCGGATCAGGGGGCGAGCAGTACTTC. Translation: CATSGSGGEQYF.

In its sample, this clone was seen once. The chain's CDR3 is CASSRDRGNSPLHF. The CDR3 nucleotides read TGTGCCAGCAGTCGGGACAGGGGCAATTCACCCCTCCACTTT. The rearrangement uses TRBV6-6 and TRBJ1-6; 10 bases are a match to TRBD1. The V and J ends lost 5 bases and 7 bases, in that order; junction bases with no gene match: 2. Germline CDR1 MNHNY, CDR2 SVGAGI (reference sequence). The CDR3 contains 14 residues.